These 30 T cell receptor beta chains were sequenced from one sample in a study of control samples from healthy donors and cancer patients. Produced via immunoSEQ multiplex PCR; TCRdb's table is partial and in-frame only. The repertoire includes around 150,000 clones, 95% to 96% of them detected once, and approximately 1% sits in the top ten. Input material: blood. The origin of the receptors is a woman in her 30s in good health.

This chain connects TRBV19 to TRBJ2-3, with a tentative D call TRBD1 (5 bases). V was cut by 5 bases and J by 6 bases, with 12 bases left in between. The length of the CDR3 is 13 residues. Germline V gene sequence: CDR1 LNHDA, CDR2 SQIVND (reference sequence). DNA of the CDR3: TGTGCCAGTAGTGTGGGGCCCGGGGATACGCAGTATTTT. This gives the protein CASSVGPGDTQYF.

CDR3 bases: TGCGCCAGCAGCTCCGCGGGGACGAGCTCCTACGAGCAGTACTTC. The encoded protein is CASSSAGTSSYEQYF. The chain employs TRBV5-1 and TRBJ2-7, with a tentative D call TRBD2 (6 bases). This CDR3 has 15 amino acids. In germline, CDR1 is SGHRS, CDR2 YFSETQ. The V and J ends lost 3 bases and 0 bases respectively, with 13 bases between them.

The chain employs TRBV3-1 (or the pseudogene TRBV3-2) and TRBJ1-3; TRBD1 is a possible D gene (5 bases). Germline-derived CDR1 and CDR2 are LGHDT and YNNKEL (reference sequence). V lost 1 base, J lost 1 base, and 14 bases lay in between. The CDR3 has 17 amino acids. Here the CDR3 reads CASSQAGGGRSGNTIYF. Here the CDR3 DNA reads TGTGCCAGCAGCCAAGCCGGGGGGGGTCGGTCTGGAAACACCATATATTTT.

This clone was counted once. V and J are TRBV4-2 and TRBJ2-1; D gene ambiguous. V was pared by 5 bases and J by 7 bases, with 15 bases between. Germline-derived CDR1 and CDR2 are LGHNA and YNFKEQ. This CDR3 comprises 14 residues. CDR3 residues: CASSGQTEGNEQFF. The CDR3 DNA follows: TGTGCCAGCAGCGGCCAGACGGAAGGTAATGAGCAGTTCTTC.

The rearrangement joins TRBV9 to TRBJ1-1; D possibly corresponds to TRBD1 (5 bases). Germline loops: CDR1 SGDLS, CDR2 YYNGEE. This CDR3 region has 15 residues. Trimming removed 1 base from V and 2 bases from J, with 12 bases in between. In DNA, the CDR3 is TGTGCCAGCAGCGTAACCCCGGACACCAACACTGAAGCTTTCTTT. It specifies CASSVTPDTNTEAFF.

The chain employs TRBV10-3 and TRBJ2-3; 8 positions agree with TRBD1. With 11 bases clipped from V and 4 bases from J, the junction kept 8 bases outside the gene matches. CDR1 is ENHRY and CDR2 is SYGVKD in the germline V gene. The CDR3 is 13 amino acids. CDR3 in DNA: TGTGCCGTCAACGACAGGGGCCCAGATACGCAGTATTTT. Encoded protein: CAVNDRGPDTQYF.

The rearrangement joins TRBV7-9 to TRBJ2-5; a weak D match, TRBD2 (6 bases). The V gene's germline CDR1 is SEHNR and CDR2 FQNEAQ (reference sequence). V dropped 5 bases and J dropped 3 bases, with 13 bases sitting between them. CDR3 size: 14 residues. Here the CDR3 DNA reads TGTGCCAGCAGCCCCCAGACGGGAGAAGAGACCCAGTACTTC. Translation gives CASSPQTGEETQYF.

The chain couples TRBV25-1 to TRBJ1-3; 7 bases align to TRBD1. CDR1 and CDR2 from the germline V gene are MGHDK and SYGVNS. The junction had 4 bases not matched to a gene; V was cut back by 8 bases and J by 0 bases. This CDR3 contains 14 residues. CDR3 residues: CASGDRTSGNTIYF. The CDR3 coding sequence is TGTGCCAGCGGGGACAGAACCTCTGGAAACACCATATATTTT.

This clone was observed a single time. This chain uses TRBV5-6 with TRBJ2-5; D unresolved. Germline loops: CDR1 SGHDT, CDR2 YYEEEE. The CDR3 covers 14 residues. The V gene lost 0 bases and the J gene lost 0 bases, with 6 bases spanning the gap. CDR3 DNA: TGTGCCAGCAGCTTGGGTACACACCAAGAGACCCAGTACTTC. It specifies CASSLGTHQETQYF.

The chain has TRBV6-5 and TRBJ2-2, with D hard to call. The length of the CDR3 is 11 residues. Trimming left V 10 bases short and J 4 bases short, with 7 bases between. CDR1 is MNHEY, CDR2 SVGAGI, per germline. CDR3 sequence reads: CATGFTGELFF. The CDR3, as DNA: TGTGCCACCGGTTTCACCGGGGAGCTGTTTTTT.

The chain joins TRBV30 to TRBJ1-4; D uncertain. The CDR3 contains 14 residues. Trimming took off 3 bases at V and 3 bases at J, with 11 bases between the two ends. Germline V gene lookup returns CDR1 GTSNPN and CDR2 SVGIG (reference sequence). The CDR3 protein is CAWSVGRPNEKLFF. CDR3 in DNA: TGTGCCTGGAGCGTGGGGAGGCCTAATGAAAAACTGTTTTTT. Combining the CDR3 with reference TRBV30 and TRBJ1-4 gives the whole variable domain SQTIHQWPATLVQPVGSPLSLECTVEGTSNPNLYWYRQAAGRGLQLLFYSVGIGQISSEVPQNLSASRPQDRQFILSSKKLLLSDSGFYLCAWSVGRPNEKLFFGSGTQLSVL.

The rearrangement links TRBV5-1 to TRBJ1-5, with unresolved D. Germline lookup yields CDR1 SGHRS and CDR2 YFSETQ. Between the trimmed V and J ends, which lost 7 bases and 7 bases, there was a span of 24 bases. The CDR3 has 16 residues. CDR3 amino acids: CASGKIVSGLNQPQHF. The CDR3 coding sequence is TGCGCCAGCGGAAAAATTGTAAGTGGTCTGAACCAGCCCCAGCATTTT.

The rearrangement uses TRBV12-3 or TRBV12-4 and TRBJ1-2, with a possible D match to TRBD1 (6 bases). V was pared by 7 bases and J by 3 bases, with 12 bases between. The CDR3 has 13 residues. The CDR3 loop reads CASTEQGDYGYTF. The CDR3 DNA reads TGTGCCAGCACCGAACAGGGTGACTATGGCTACACCTTC.

The rearrangement links TRBV10-2 to TRBJ1-1; D is undetermined. The CDR3 runs to 13 residues. Trimming removed 6 bases at V and 1 base at J, with 9 bases between. Germline CDR1 reads WSHSY; CDR2 reads SAAADI. The CDR3 coding sequence is TGCGCCAGCAGCGGGGTATGGAACACTGAAGCTTTCTTT. Its translation is CASSGVWNTEAFF.

The rearrangement joins TRBV2 to TRBJ2-1; TRBD2 matches at 7 bases. Germline V CDR1 and CDR2: SNHLY, FYNNEI. The CDR3 covers 15 residues. J gave up 9 bases and V 3 bases, and 11 bases lay outside the gene matches. As DNA, the CDR3 is TGTGCCAGCAGTGAGGGGGGGAGTAGGGTTCGTGAGCAGTTCTTC. It specifies CASSEGGSRVREQFF.

A note on this clone: Other DNA variants within this sample encode the same CDR3. The rearrangement joins TRBV27 to TRBJ1-2; TRBD1 is a possible D gene (5 bases). This CDR3 has 13 amino acids. Trimming cost V 3 bases and J 0 bases, with 5 bases left between them. Per germline, CDR1 MNHEY and CDR2 SMNVEV (reference sequence). CDR3 coding DNA: TGTGCCAGCAGTTTCAGGGCTAACTATGGCTACACCTTC. Its protein is CASSFRANYGYTF.

This clone was seen only a few times. The rearrangement joins TRBV6-1 to TRBJ2-6; D gene uncertain. Germline-derived CDR1 and CDR2 are MNHNS and SASEGT. The CDR3 totals 15 residues. Trimming stripped 2 bases from V and 3 bases from J, with 8 bases between. The CDR3 coding sequence is TGTGCCAGCAGTGAACAGCAGAGTGGGGCCAACGTCCTGACTTTC. Residues: CASSEQQSGANVLTF.

The chain carries TRBV27 and TRBJ2-5; 7 positions match TRBD1. This CDR3 is 13 amino acids long. Germline assignment: CDR1 MNHEY and CDR2 SMNVEV (reference sequence). Trimming cost V 6 bases and J 2 bases; bases outside gene matches: 3. This CDR3 is CASRWDRQETQYF. The CDR3 DNA reads as TGTGCCAGCAGATGGGACAGACAAGAGACCCAGTACTTC.

This rearrangement joins TRBV9 to TRBJ1-5; D is perhaps TRBD1 (5 bases). The germline V gene has CDR1 SGDLS and CDR2 YYNGEE. V dropped 4 bases and J dropped 0 bases, with 11 bases sitting between them. CDR3 length: 15 amino acids. The CDR3 reads CASSLEGDSNQPQHF. For the CDR3, the DNA is TGTGCCAGCAGCCTAGAAGGGGATAGCAATCAGCCCCAGCATTTT.

This chain joins TRBV5-1 and TRBJ2-3; 12 positions agree with TRBD2. CDR3 length equals 18 residues. V gave up 2 bases and J gave up 1 base; unmatched junction bases: 8. Looked up from germline, CDR1 is SGHRS and CDR2 is YFSETQ. CDR3 nucleotide sequence: TGCGCCAGCAGCTTACTCCCTAGCGGGAGGGCCGGCACAGATACGCAGTATTTT. As protein: CASSLLPSGRAGTDTQYF.

Worth noting for this clone: Other nucleotide sequences from this sample produce the same CDR3. This chain links TRBV24-1 with TRBJ2-2; 10 bases agree with TRBD1. From germline, CDR1 is KGHDR and CDR2 SFDVKD. The CDR3 is made up of 15 amino acids. V lost 2 bases to trimming and J lost 4 bases; unmatched junction nucleotides: 0. The CDR3 region has the DNA TGTGCCACCAGTGATTGGACAGGGGGCACCGGGGAGCTGTTTTTT. Translation gives CATSDWTGGTGELFF.

The genes are TRBV30 and TRBJ1-5; TRBD1 agrees at 7 bases. Trimming took 5 bases from V and 5 from J; bases not matched to a gene: 9. The length of the CDR3 is 14 residues. Germline CDR1 reads GTSNPN; CDR2 reads SVGIG (reference sequence). The CDR3 reads CAWSWDSRDQPQHF. The CDR3 region has the DNA TGTGCCTGGTCTTGGGACAGCCGCGATCAGCCCCAGCATTTT.

Comments on this clone: At one end, the junction sequence differs from germline, possibly due to a read error. The chain combines TRBV7-7 with TRBJ2-1; the match to TRBD2 covers 7 bases. CDR1 is SSHAT and CDR2 is FNYEAQ in the germline V gene (reference sequence). This CDR3 has 16 residues. CDR3 in DNA: TGTGCTAGCAGCTTAGATGCAGCTAGCGGACTCAATGAGCAGTTCTTC. This codes for CASSLDAASGLNEQFF.

This rearrangement joins TRBV5-1 to TRBJ1-1; 12 bases are a match to TRBD1. The germline CDR1 and CDR2 sequences are SGHRS and YFSETQ. The CDR3 totals 18 residues. Germline trimming cut 4 bases from V and 5 bases from J; bases unmatched to any gene: 15. CDR3 coding DNA: TGCGCCAGCAGCGCAATCCCGGGACAGGGGGCGCATTCTACTGAAGCTTTCTTT. Its protein product is CASSAIPGQGAHSTEAFF.

The chain is built from TRBV7-9 and TRBJ1-2, with D unclear. V lost 5 bases, J lost 5 bases, and 18 bases lay in between. Per germline, CDR1 SEHNR and CDR2 FQNEAQ (reference sequence). CDR3 size: 15 residues. The CDR3 reads CASSLGSPLLYGYTF. The CDR3 DNA sequence: TGTGCCAGCAGCCTCGGATCCCCCTTGCTTTATGGCTACACCTTC.

The chain joins TRBV10-3 to TRBJ2-5, with 7 bases that match TRBD1. V gave up 4 bases and J gave up 4 bases; unmatched junction bases: 3. CDR3 size: 13 residues. Germline V gene lookup returns CDR1 ENHRY and CDR2 SYGVKD. The CDR3 DNA reads TGTGCCATCAGTGTGGGACAGCGAGAGACCCAGTACTTC. Amino acids: CAISVGQRETQYF.

The genes are TRBV11-1 and TRBJ1-2; 7 bases match TRBD1. CDR1 and CDR2 (germline): SGHAT, FQDESV (reference sequence). This CDR3 has 12 residues. Trimming cost V 5 bases and J 13 bases; bases outside gene matches: 10. CDR3: CASSILQGPSTF. The DNA for the CDR3 is TGTGCCAGCAGCATCCTACAGGGGCCCTCCACCTTC.

This chain links TRBV27 with TRBJ1-3; D may be TRBD1 (5 bases). Germline V gene data show CDR1 as MNHEY and CDR2 as SMNVEV (reference sequence). The CDR3 is 15 residues long. With 3 bases removed from V and 2 bases from J, the gap between germline ends came to 11 bases. This chain's CDR3 is CASSFSGTAGNTIYF. The DNA for the CDR3 is TGTGCCAGCAGTTTCTCAGGGACGGCTGGAAACACCATATATTTT.

The table lists this clone with a count of one. The chain is built from TRBV2 and TRBJ2-3; the match to TRBD1 covers 7 bases. The CDR3 is 14 residues long. The germline V gene has CDR1 SNHLY and CDR2 FYNNEI. The V and J ends lost 6 bases and 2 bases, in that order; junction bases with no gene match: 5. In nucleotides, the CDR3 is TGTGCCAGCAGCGGACAGGAATTCACAGATACGCAGTATTTT. Encoded protein: CASSGQEFTDTQYF.

V gene TRBV12-5 combines with J gene TRBJ2-4; a possible D gene is TRBD2 (5 bases). Germline CDR1 is LGHNT and CDR2 is FRNRAP. The CDR3 totals 13 residues. The V gene lost 4 bases and the J gene lost 9 bases, with 13 bases spanning the gap. The CDR3 reads CASGSGLRGIQYF. CDR3 DNA: TGTGCTAGTGGTTCTGGACTCCGGGGCATTCAGTACTTC.